One and the same sample provided the 31 T cell receptor beta chains below, sequenced in a study of OX40 agonist ivuxolimab in advanced cancers. The assay was immunoSEQ multiplex PCR, and TCRdb's table has in-frame clones only and misses some. This table has about 69,000 clones, roughly 80% appearing once. Sequenced material: CD4+ or CD8+ T cells sorted from blood, taken in a trial of the OX40 agonist ivuxolimab. The receptors here all came from an adult with an advanced solid tumor such as melanoma, head and neck, liver or kidney cancer.

This clone was seen a few times. The sample contains more than one DNA sequence encoding this CDR3. The chain joins TRBV5-1 to TRBJ2-7; a possible D gene is TRBD1 (5 bases). This CDR3 has 15 amino acids. Germline V gene lookup returns CDR1 SGHRS and CDR2 YFSETQ. With 2 bases removed from V and 2 bases from J, the gap between germline ends came to 14 bases. This CDR3 is CASSLQVQGPYEQYF. DNA of the CDR3: TGCGCCAGCAGCTTACAGGTACAAGGACCCTACGAGCAGTACTTC.

The rearrangement joins TRBV5-4 to TRBJ1-2; no clear D. Looked up from germline, CDR1 is SGHNT and CDR2 is YYREEE (reference sequence). Trimming removed 0 bases from V and 2 bases from J, with 11 bases in between. This CDR3 is built from 15 residues. The CDR3 sequence is CASSLELGSNYGYTF. The CDR3 DNA sequence: TGTGCCAGCAGCTTGGAACTGGGCTCGAACTATGGCTACACCTTC.

The chain employs TRBV5-1 and TRBJ2-3; D is perhaps TRBD1 (6 bases). CDR3 length: 14 residues. V lost 7 bases and J 1 base, leaving 13 bases between the germline ends. Germline lookup yields CDR1 SGHRS and CDR2 YFSETQ. The CDR3 protein is CASGTGPGTDTQYF. The CDR3 DNA reads TGCGCCAGCGGAACAGGGCCTGGCACAGATACGCAGTATTTT.

On this clone: Sequence at one end of the junction differs from germline and may be a read error. The CDR3 protein is CASSPSLARSYNEQFF. Here the CDR3 DNA reads TGTGCTAGCAGCCCCTCTCTAGCACGCTCCTACAATGAGCAGTTCTTC. This chain links TRBV7-7 with TRBJ2-1; maybe TRBD2 (5 bases). The CDR3 totals 16 residues. Germline loops: CDR1 SSHAT, CDR2 FNYEAQ (reference sequence). The variable domain in full, with the rest retrieved from reference TRBV7-7 and TRBJ2-1, is GAGVSQSPRYKVTKRGQDVTLRCDPISSHATLYWYQQALGQGPEFLTYFNYEAQPDKSGLPSDRFSAERPEGSISTLTIQRTEQRDSAMYRCASSPSLARSYNEQFFGPGTRLTVL.

This clone was picked up one time. The genes are TRBV5-1 and TRBJ2-5; 8 bases agree with TRBD1. J gave up 1 base and V 4 bases, and 9 bases lay outside the gene matches. Germline V gene sequence: CDR1 SGHRS, CDR2 YFSETQ. This CDR3 is built from 16 residues. The CDR3 spells CASSLATGGFQETQYF. The DNA of the CDR3 is TGCGCCAGCAGCCTCGCTACAGGGGGGTTCCAAGAGACCCAGTACTTC.

The chain carries TRBV4-2 and TRBJ1-4; D is perhaps TRBD1 (5 bases). Germline loops: CDR1 LGHNA, CDR2 YNFKEQ. Deletions cut 5 bases from V and 4 bases from J, with 11 bases between. CDR3 size: 14 residues. CDR3 in DNA: TGTGCCAGCAGCTTGGGGGGGGTTAATGAAAAACTGTTTTTT. Encoded protein: CASSLGGVNEKLFF.

The chain recombines TRBV30 with TRBJ2-3; 8 bases are a match to TRBD1. The CDR3 covers 15 residues. J lost 2 bases, V lost 5 bases, and 9 bases had no gene match. From germline, CDR1 is GTSNPN and CDR2 SVGIG (reference sequence). CDR3 bases: TGTGCCTGGTCCGCGACAGGGGCATCCACAGATACGCAGTATTTT. Protein product: CAWSATGASTDTQYF. Together with reference TRBV30 and TRBJ2-3, the CDR3 gives the full variable domain: SQTIHQWPATLVQPVGSPLSLECTVEGTSNPNLYWYRQAAGRGLQLLFYSVGIGQISSEVPQNLSASRPQDRQFILSSKKLLLSDSGFYLCAWSATGASTDTQYFGPGTRLTVL.

V and J are TRBV18 and TRBJ1-1; D call uncertain. V was trimmed by 6 bases and J by 6 bases, leaving 14 bases between them. The CDR3 covers 13 residues. Germline V gives CDR1 KGHSH, CDR2 LQKENI. The CDR3 sequence is CASSLRTSAEAFF. CDR3 sequence (DNA): TGTGCCAGCTCCCTCAGAACGAGCGCTGAAGCTTTCTTT.

The chain is built from TRBV28 and TRBJ2-7; a possible D gene is TRBD2 (5 bases). In germline, CDR1 is MDHEN, CDR2 SYDVKM. The CDR3 contains 14 residues. V lost 1 base and J lost 2, with 9 bases in between. The CDR3 coding sequence is TGTGCCAGCAGTTTATACGGGGATCCCTACGAGCAGTACTTC. This encodes CASSLYGDPYEQYF.

The J gene is TRBJ1-5, the V gene TRBV6-4, with 7 bases aligning to TRBD1. Per the germline V gene, CDR1 is MRHNA and CDR2 is SNTAGT. CDR3 length equals 17 residues. V was pared by 2 bases and J by 3 bases, with 10 bases of the junction left unmatched. CDR3 region: CASSDPWDQGVNQPQHF. CDR3 nucleotide sequence: TGTGCCAGCAGTGACCCCTGGGACCAGGGGGTCAATCAGCCCCAGCATTTT.

The CDR3: CASSSTMGTEAFF. The CDR3 DNA sequence: TGTGCCAGCAGCTCTACTATGGGCACTGAAGCTTTCTTT. V and J are TRBV7-3 and TRBJ1-1; the D is unclear. The V gene lost 4 bases and the J gene lost 4 bases, with 10 bases spanning the gap. Germline V gene data show CDR1 as SGHTA and CDR2 as FQGTGA. The CDR3 totals 13 residues.

This chain joins TRBV7-9 and TRBJ2-7; 11 bases align to TRBD1. Looked up from germline, CDR1 is SEHNR and CDR2 is FQNEAQ (reference sequence). The CDR3 has 12 residues. Germline trimming cut 10 bases from V and 5 bases from J; bases unmatched to any gene: 4. CDR3 region: CAIRTGGHEQYF. The CDR3 coding sequence is TGTGCCATAAGGACAGGGGGCCACGAGCAGTACTTC.

The CDR3 protein is CASSLRPRYGYTF. The CDR3 nucleotides are TGTGCCAGCAGCCTACGTCCACGCTATGGCTACACCTTC. The chain joins TRBV14 to TRBJ1-2; the D is unclear. Trimming stripped 4 bases from V and 4 bases from J, with 10 bases between. The CDR3 totals 13 residues. Germline loops: CDR1 SGHDN, CDR2 FVKESK.

This clone turned up a few times. J is TRBJ1-1 and V is TRBV28; D gene ambiguous. The germline gives CDR1 MDHEN, CDR2 SYDVKM. V was clipped by 0 bases and J by 8 bases, with 10 bases between them. This CDR3 contains 13 residues. The CDR3 reads CASSLWLQREAFF. CDR3 nucleotide sequence: TGTGCCAGCAGTTTATGGTTGCAGAGAGAAGCTTTCTTT.

This rearrangement joins TRBV5-5 to TRBJ1-3; no firm D call. CDR1 is SGHKS and CDR2 is YYEKEE in the germline V gene (reference sequence). The CDR3 has 15 amino acids. With 0 bases removed from V and 1 base from J, the gap between germline ends came to 8 bases. CDR3: CASSLEVASGNTIYF. CDR3 in DNA: TGTGCCAGCAGCTTGGAAGTGGCGTCTGGAAACACCATATATTTT.

This rearrangement joins TRBV30 to TRBJ1-2, with D possibly matching TRBD1 (5 bases). The CDR3 totals 14 residues. The V gene lost 8 bases and the J gene lost 3 bases, with 19 bases spanning the gap. Germline V gene lookup returns CDR1 GTSNPN and CDR2 SVGIG (reference sequence). This CDR3 reads CAGYRGGWDYGYTF. The CDR3 DNA reads as TGTGCCGGATACCGTGGGGGTTGGGACTATGGCTACACCTTC. The whole variable domain, remainder taken from reference TRBV30 and TRBJ1-2, is SQTIHQWPATLVQPVGSPLSLECTVEGTSNPNLYWYRQAAGRGLQLLFYSVGIGQISSEVPQNLSASRPQDRQFILSSKKLLLSDSGFYLCAGYRGGWDYGYTFGSGTRLTVV.

The V gene is TRBV13, the J gene TRBJ2-1; TRBD2 matches at 16 bases. This CDR3 has 18 amino acids. Per the germline V gene, CDR1 is PRHDT and CDR2 is FYEKMQ (reference sequence). The V segment lost 5 bases and the J segment 1 base; nucleotides outside the gene matches: 5. CDR3 loop: CASSPGTSGRASYNEQFF. CDR3 sequence (DNA): TGTGCCAGCAGCCCCGGGACTAGCGGGAGGGCTTCCTACAATGAGCAGTTCTTC.

The chain carries TRBV7-9 and TRBJ2-1; tentatively, D is TRBD2 (6 bases). CDR1 and CDR2 from the germline V gene are SEHNR and FQNEAQ (reference sequence). Trimming took off 5 bases at V and 3 bases at J, with 14 bases between the two ends. The CDR3 contains 15 residues. This chain's CDR3 is CASSQEGTYYNEQFF. The CDR3 DNA follows: TGTGCCAGCAGCCAAGAGGGGACTTACTACAATGAGCAGTTCTTC. Looking up the rest from reference TRBV7-9 and TRBJ2-1 gives the full variable domain: DTGVSQNPRHKITKRGQNVTFRCDPISEHNRLYWYRQTLGQGPEFLTYFQNEAQLEKSRLLSDRFSAERPKGSFSTLEIQRTEQGDSAMYLCASSQEGTYYNEQFFGPGTRLTVL.

The rearrangement uses TRBV27 and TRBJ2-5; the match to TRBD2 covers 15 bases. The CDR3 runs to 15 residues. V dropped 6 bases and J dropped 5; count of bases not matched to a gene: 4. Germline lookup yields CDR1 MNHEY and CDR2 SMNVEV (reference sequence). The CDR3 sequence is CASRGTSGGQETQYF. Here the CDR3 DNA reads TGTGCCAGCAGAGGGACTAGCGGGGGGCAGGAGACCCAGTACTTC.

The rearrangement joins TRBV11-1 to TRBJ2-7; possibly TRBD1 or TRBD2 for D (5 bases each). This CDR3 comprises 13 residues. The germline V gene has CDR1 SGHAT and CDR2 FQDESV (reference sequence). The V gene lost 4 bases and the J gene lost 7 bases, with 14 bases spanning the gap. CDR3 amino acids: CASSSGRAGEQYF. CDR3 bases: TGTGCCAGCAGCTCGGGACGGGCCGGAGAGCAGTACTTC.

The chain couples TRBV19 to TRBJ2-1; D unclear. The germline V gene encodes CDR1 LNHDA and CDR2 SQIVND (reference sequence). Trimming removed 5 bases at V and 0 bases at J, with 14 bases between. The CDR3 has 16 amino acids. CDR3 amino acids: CASSPRWFRSYNEQFF. The CDR3 bases are TGTGCCAGTAGTCCGAGGTGGTTTCGCTCCTACAATGAGCAGTTCTTC.

The chain couples TRBV18 to TRBJ1-2; 7 bases fit TRBD1. This CDR3 is built from 18 residues. V shed 2 bases, J shed 4 bases, and the junction held 16 bases outside the gene matches. CDR1 and CDR2 from the germline V gene are KGHSH and LQKENI. In DNA form, the CDR3 reads TGTGCCAGCTCACCATTCCGGGACAGTGGGACCGCTTCCTATGGCTACACCTTC. It is translated as CASSPFRDSGTASYGYTF.

The chain combines TRBV7-2 with TRBJ1-2; weak D call: TRBD1 (6 bases). The V gene's germline CDR1 is SGHTA and CDR2 FQGNSA. The germline V and J ends were trimmed by 5 bases and 3 bases, with 16 bases remaining between them. The CDR3 sequence is 15 residues long. This CDR3 reads CASSAAPSGDYGYTF. CDR3 DNA: TGTGCCAGCAGCGCGGCCCCCTCAGGGGACTATGGCTACACCTTC.

The chain carries TRBV5-4 and TRBJ1-2; D perhaps matches TRBD1 (5 bases). The V and J ends lost 0 bases and 8 bases respectively, with 11 bases between them. Germline V gene lookup returns CDR1 SGHNT and CDR2 YYREEE (reference sequence). The CDR3 is 13 residues long. The DNA of the CDR3 is TGTGCCAGCAGCTTGGTTCAGGGCGGGGGCTACACCTTC. It yields the protein CASSLVQGGGYTF. Looking up the rest from reference TRBV5-4 and TRBJ1-2 gives the full variable domain: ETGVTQSPTHLIKTRGQQVTLRCSSQSGHNTVSWYQQALGQGPQFIFQYYREEENGRGNFPPRFSGLQFPNYSSELNVNALELDDSALYLCASSLVQGGGYTFGSGTRLTVV.

The chain uses TRBV6-4 and TRBJ1-6, with a tentative D call TRBD1 (6 bases). The CDR3 is 14 residues long. Trimming stripped 4 bases from V and 6 bases from J, with 10 bases between. Germline CDR1 MRHNA, CDR2 SNTAGT. CDR3: CASSAQQGNSPLHF. The CDR3 region has the DNA TGTGCCAGCAGTGCACAACAGGGTAATTCACCCCTCCACTTT.

The V call is TRBV7-9, the J call TRBJ2-7, with D possibly TRBD1 on 5 matching bases. Trimming cost V 5 bases and J 2 bases, with 10 bases left between them. The CDR3 sequence is 13 residues long. The germline CDR1 and CDR2 sequences are SEHNR and FQNEAQ (reference sequence). The CDR3 loop is CASSTTVTYEQYF. Here the CDR3 DNA reads TGTGCCAGCAGCACGACAGTAACCTACGAGCAGTACTTC.

This chain links TRBV29-1 with TRBJ2-7; tentative D call: TRBD2 (5 bases). CDR1 is SQVTM and CDR2 is ANQGSEA in the germline V gene. The length of the CDR3 is 12 residues. Trimming cost V 6 bases and J 6 bases, with 15 bases left between them. The CDR3 loop is CSVLGGSGEQYF. CDR3 sequence (DNA): TGCAGCGTACTAGGTGGGTCAGGCGAGCAGTACTTC.

The CDR3 DNA follows: TGTGCCAGCAGTGGGAACTACGGGACAGGGGGAGGCTACACCTTC. Amino acids: CASSGNYGTGGGYTF. J is TRBJ1-2 and V is TRBV2; 11 bases map to TRBD1. The V and J ends lost 4 bases and 8 bases, in that order; junction bases with no gene match: 9. This CDR3 region has 15 residues. Germline CDR1 and CDR2: SNHLY and FYNNEI.

This chain uses TRBV7-2 with TRBJ2-5; D gene uncertain. The CDR3 is made up of 14 amino acids. In germline, CDR1 is SGHTA, CDR2 FQGNSA. V was trimmed by 0 bases and J by 3 bases, leaving 8 bases between them. The DNA for the CDR3 is TGTGCCAGCAGCTTAGCATACATTAAAGAGACCCAGTACTTC. The encoded protein is CASSLAYIKETQYF.

This chain's CDR3 is CASSLVGGPKETQYF. The DNA of the CDR3 is TGTGCCAGCAGCTTAGTAGGGGGGCCAAAAGAGACCCAGTACTTC. The V and J genes are TRBV7-9 and TRBJ2-5; D may correspond to TRBD1 or TRBD2 (6 bases each). Per the germline V gene, CDR1 is SEHNR and CDR2 is FQNEAQ (reference sequence). The CDR3 covers 15 residues. Trimming left V 1 base short and J 3 bases short, with 12 bases between.

A single count supports this clone. CDR3 DNA sequence: TGTGCCAGCAGTATTGGACAGGGATTTTACAATGAGCAGTTCTTC. Encoded protein: CASSIGQGFYNEQFF. The chain couples TRBV6-6 to TRBJ2-1, with TRBD1 identical over 8 bases. The length of the CDR3 is 15 residues. CDR1 is MNHNY and CDR2 is SVGAGI in the germline V gene (reference sequence). V lost 5 bases and J lost 4; bases outside the gene matches: 7.